This T cell receptor beta chain stems from a study of blood T cell repertoires in COVID-19. For the study at large: In each case, the material was cDNA or gDNA derived from T cells, B-cell-depleted T cells, or PBMCs.

Germline CDR1 SGHTA, CDR2 FQGNSA. CDR3 length: 13 amino acids. Trimming shortened V by 1 base and J by 1 base, and 4 bases separated the two germline ends. Source study methods: From reference gene primer amplification, estimates of nucleated cell counts were derived. The protocol was immunoSEQ multiplex PCR, while the TCRdb copy is restricted to in-frame clones and leaves out a portion. V and J calls and clone size follow that table, whereas D and trimming were derived from the DNA. Here the sample spans more than 80,000 clones, about 70% being singletons. The TCR originated in a woman older than 75 with active or convalescent COVID-19. V is TRBV7-2 and J is TRBJ1-1; D is unresolved. Material: peripheral blood. DNA of the CDR3: TGTGCCAGCAGCTTAGAAGCGAACACTGAAGCTTTCTTT. Amino acid sequence: CASSLEANTEAFF.